Listed below are T cell receptor beta chains from one sample, sequenced in a study of cytomegalovirus exposure and HLA in healthy donors. Generated by immunoSEQ multiplex PCR, the TCRdb table keeps only in-frame clones and is missing some. The sample lists under 200,000 clones; more than 60% were seen once. The sample comprised PBMCs. Receptors were obtained from a woman between 40 and 55 years old in good health and CMV-seropositive. Both conserved end residues are part of each CDR3. The D gene is left open where the match is weak. Clone size is not always given. Where it is, it says once, few, many or a class for expanded clones.

d_call,j_call,clone_size,v_call,cdr3_nt,cdr3_aa
-,TRBJ2-3,few,TRBV21-1,TGTGCCAGCAGCAAATTACCCCTTAGCGGGGGAAAGAGCACAGATACGCAGTATTTT,CASSKLPLSGGKSTDTQYF
TRBD1,TRBJ1-1,-,TRBV29-1,TGCAGCGCTTGGACAGGGTGGAACACTGAAGCTTTCTTT,CSAWTGWNTEAFF
TRBD1,TRBJ1-6,-,TRBV28,TGTGCCAGCAGCGAACGACAGGGGCAAAATTCACCCCTCCACTTT,CASSERQGQNSPLHF
TRBD1,TRBJ2-2,-,TRBV5-1,TGCGCCAGCAGCTTCGCCGGGACAGGGGTATCGGAGCTGTTTTTT,CASSFAGTGVSELFF
TRBD2,TRBJ2-2,-,TRBV10-3,TGTGCCATCGGACTAGCGGGGGGGCCGGCCGGGGAGCTGTTTTTT,CAIGLAGGPAGELFF
-,TRBJ1-1,-,TRBV30,TGTGCCTGGAGTGTACCAGGAAGAACGACCACTGAAGCTTTCTTT,CAWSVPGRTTTEAFF
-,TRBJ2-6,-,TRBV5-6,TGTGCCAGCTTGGCTGTGGGGGCCAACGTCCTGACTTTC,CASLAVGANVLTF
-,TRBJ2-2,-,TRBV7-9,TGTGCCAGCAGCCAACAATCAGGGGAGCTGTTTTTT,CASSQQSGELFF
-,TRBJ1-2,-,TRBV5-1,TGCGCCAGCGCGGCAGAGGAGAACTATGGCTACACCTTC,CASAAEENYGYTF
-,TRBJ2-5,-,TRBV27,TGTGCCAGCAGTTCCGGAGTGACCGAAGAGACCCAGTACTTC,CASSSGVTEETQYF
TRBD2,TRBJ2-2,-,TRBV13,TGTGCCAGCAGCTTAGCGAGTACTAGCGGTGACACCGGGGAGCTGTTTTTT,CASSLASTSGDTGELFF
TRBD1,TRBJ1-1,-,TRBV9,TGTGCCAGCAGCGTCTCAGGGGGGAGGTTAGACACTGAAGCTTTCTTT,CASSVSGGRLDTEAFF
-,TRBJ1-5,-,TRBV6-5,TGTGCCAGCAGTTACTCTACAGGGTCCCAGCCCCAGCATTTT,CASSYSTGSQPQHF
-,TRBJ1-5,-,TRBV9,TGTGCCAGCAGCGTTACCGGGTTCGGTCAGCCCCAGCATTTT,CASSVTGFGQPQHF
TRBD1,TRBJ1-2,-,TRBV2,TGTGCCAGCAGGACAGGGGGCGCGGGATACACCTTC,CASRTGGAGYTF
TRBD1,TRBJ1-2,-,TRBV29-1,TGCAGCGCAACCTCCGGGACAGGGATGGCGAGTGGCTACACCTTC,CSATSGTGMASGYTF
-,TRBJ2-3,few,TRBV5-4,TGTGCCAGCAGCGATTGGAGGGCGTCGGGCACAGATACGCAGTATTTT,CASSDWRASGTDTQYF
-,TRBJ2-7,-,TRBV6-1,TGTGCCAGCAGTGAGGTGGGCAGTACCTACGAGCAGTACTTC,CASSEVGSTYEQYF
-,TRBJ1-6,few,TRBV27,TGTGCCAGCAGTTTGTTGGGGCTAGGTTCACCCCTCCACTTT,CASSLLGLGSPLHF
TRBD1,TRBJ2-5,-,TRBV5-4,TGTGCCAGCTCCGGGACAGGGAGAGAGACCCAGTACTTC,CASSGTGRETQYF
-,TRBJ1-1,-,TRBV6-1,TGTGCCAGCTCAATAGGGGGTCGAGGCGGCACTGAAGCTTTCTTT,CASSIGGRGGTEAFF
-,TRBJ2-1,-,TRBV5-8,TGTGCCAGCAGCTTGGCGGAGGAATCTGGCAATGAGCAGTTCTTC,CASSLAEESGNEQFF
TRBD1,TRBJ1-4,-,TRBV6-6,TGTGCCAGCAGTTACCCGGGACAGGTATCTGAAAAACTGTTTTTT,CASSYPGQVSEKLFF
-,TRBJ1-6,-,TRBV5-8,TGTGCCAGCAGCCCGAGATCGGATTCACCCCTCCACTTT,CASSPRSDSPLHF
TRBD1,TRBJ1-2,-,TRBV7-3,TGTGCCAGCAGTCCGACAGGGAGCTATGGCTACACCTTC,CASSPTGSYGYTF
-,TRBJ1-4,-,TRBV7-9,TGTGCCAGCAGCTCCCGGTTAGAGGCGGATGAAAAACTGTTTTTT,CASSSRLEADEKLFF
-,TRBJ1-2,-,TRBV9,TGTGCCAGCAGCCAAGCGGGACGGTCCGGTGGCTACACCTTC,CASSQAGRSGGYTF
TRBD1,TRBJ2-3,-,TRBV28,TGTGCCAGCAGCACGACAGGGGGGACAGATACGCAGTATTTT,CASSTTGGTDTQYF
TRBD1,TRBJ1-5,-,TRBV28,TGTGCCAGCAGTTCCTATATCCTGGACAGGAGGGGGAATCAGCCCCAGCATTTT,CASSSYILDRRGNQPQHF
-,TRBJ1-2,-,TRBV4-2,TGTGCCAGCAGCCAAGTTGCAGGGGCTGACTATGGCTACACCTTC,CASSQVAGADYGYTF
-,TRBJ2-3,-,TRBV30,TGTGCCTGGAGAACCCGGGATACGCAGTATTTT,CAWRTRDTQYF
TRBD1,TRBJ1-5,-,TRBV30,TGTGCCTGGAGTGTAGGGGGCAGGGAGCAGCCCCAGCATTTT,CAWSVGGREQPQHF
TRBD1,TRBJ1-2,-,TRBV7-8,TGTGCCAGCAGCTGGGACAGGACTAACTATGGCTACACCTTC,CASSWDRTNYGYTF
-,TRBJ2-4,-,TRBV19,TGTGCCAGTAGTATAAGCATTGAAAACATTCAGTACTTC,CASSISIENIQYF
TRBD2,TRBJ2-7,-,TRBV30,TGTGCCTGGAGTACGCGGGGGGGCCGCTACGAGCAGTACTTC,CAWSTRGGRYEQYF
TRBD1,TRBJ2-5,once,TRBV7-9,TGTGCCAGCAGCCGAGGACAGGCGTACCAAGAGACCCAGTACTTC,CASSRGQAYQETQYF
-,TRBJ2-7,once,TRBV19,TGTGCCAGTAGTCCCCCCCTAGGGACACTCTCCTACGAGCAGTACTTC,CASSPPLGTLSYEQYF